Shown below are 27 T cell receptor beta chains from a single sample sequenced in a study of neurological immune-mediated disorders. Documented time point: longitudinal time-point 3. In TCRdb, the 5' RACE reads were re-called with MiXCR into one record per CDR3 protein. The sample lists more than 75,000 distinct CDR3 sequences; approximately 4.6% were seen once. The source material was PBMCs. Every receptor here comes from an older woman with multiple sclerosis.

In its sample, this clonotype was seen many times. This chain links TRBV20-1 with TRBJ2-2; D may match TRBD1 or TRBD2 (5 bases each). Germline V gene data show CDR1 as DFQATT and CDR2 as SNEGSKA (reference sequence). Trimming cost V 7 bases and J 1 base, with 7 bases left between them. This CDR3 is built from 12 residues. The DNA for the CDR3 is TGCAGTGGGGACCAGAACACCGGGGAGCTGTTTTTT. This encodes CSGDQNTGELFF.

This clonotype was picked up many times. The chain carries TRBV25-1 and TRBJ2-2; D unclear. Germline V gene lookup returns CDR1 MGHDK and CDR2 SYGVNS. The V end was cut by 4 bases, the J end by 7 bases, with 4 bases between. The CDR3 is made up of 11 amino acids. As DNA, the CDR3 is TGTGCCAGCAGTGCATTCGGGGAGCTGTTTTTT. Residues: CASSAFGELFF.

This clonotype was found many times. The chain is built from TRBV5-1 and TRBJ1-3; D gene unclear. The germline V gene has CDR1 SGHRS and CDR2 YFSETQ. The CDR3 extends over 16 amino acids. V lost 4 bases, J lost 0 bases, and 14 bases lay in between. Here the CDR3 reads CASSTEVAASGNTIYF. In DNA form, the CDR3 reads TGCGCCAGCAGCACGGAGGTCGCAGCCTCTGGAAACACCATATATTTT.

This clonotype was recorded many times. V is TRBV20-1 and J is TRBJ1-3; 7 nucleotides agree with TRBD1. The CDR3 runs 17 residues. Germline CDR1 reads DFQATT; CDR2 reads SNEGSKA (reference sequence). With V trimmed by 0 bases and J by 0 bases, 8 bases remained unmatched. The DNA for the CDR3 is TGCAGTGCTAGAGAGGAGACAGGGAGGTCCTCTGGAAACACCATATATTTT. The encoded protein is CSAREETGRSSGNTIYF.

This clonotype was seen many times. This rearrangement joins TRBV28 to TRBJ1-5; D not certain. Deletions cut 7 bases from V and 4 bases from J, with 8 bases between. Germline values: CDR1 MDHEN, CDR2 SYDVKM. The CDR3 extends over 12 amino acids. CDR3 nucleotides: TGTGCCAGCAAAGACGGTAATCAGCCCCAGCATTTT. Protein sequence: CASKDGNQPQHF.

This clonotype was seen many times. The CDR3 nucleotides read TGCGCCAGCAGCCCGGGGACAGCCTACGAGCAGTACTTC. Protein: CASSPGTAYEQYF. V gene TRBV5-1 combines with J gene TRBJ2-7; TRBD1 aligns across 7 bases. The CDR3 extends over 13 amino acids. In germline, CDR1 is SGHRS, CDR2 YFSETQ. V trimming: 4 bases; J trimming: 2 bases; junction bases outside the gene matches: 3.

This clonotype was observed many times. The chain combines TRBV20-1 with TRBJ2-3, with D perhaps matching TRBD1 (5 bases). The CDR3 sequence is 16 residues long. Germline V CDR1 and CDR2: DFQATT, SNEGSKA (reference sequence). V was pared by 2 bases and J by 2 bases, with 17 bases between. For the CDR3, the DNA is TGCAGTGCTAGAAGGGGTTCGGGCAGGTACACAGATACGCAGTATTTT. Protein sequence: CSARRGSGRYTDTQYF.

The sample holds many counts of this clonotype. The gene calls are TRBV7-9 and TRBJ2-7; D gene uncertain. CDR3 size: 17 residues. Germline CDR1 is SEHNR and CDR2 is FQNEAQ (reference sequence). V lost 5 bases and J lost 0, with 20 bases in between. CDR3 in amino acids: CASSPPFRLPYSYEQYF. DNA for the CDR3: TGTGCCAGCAGCCCGCCGTTCCGACTTCCTTACTCCTACGAGCAGTACTTC.

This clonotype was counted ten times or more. CDR3: CASSPTRQLNQPQHF. As DNA, the CDR3 is TGTGCCAGCAGCCCCACCAGACAGCTCAATCAGCCCCAGCATTTT. The chain links TRBV7-8 to TRBJ1-5, with a tentative D call TRBD1 (5 bases). The CDR3 loop spans 15 amino acids. Germline V lookup: CDR1 SGHVS, CDR2 FQNEAQ. Trimming cost V 5 bases and J 3 bases, with 14 bases left between them.

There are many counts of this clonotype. The CDR3 DNA reads as TGCAGTGCTAGAGAGGTCCGGGACCAGGGGGAGACCCAGTACTTC. Translated, it gives CSAREVRDQGETQYF. This sequence joins TRBV20-1 and TRBJ2-5; D is possibly TRBD1 (6 bases). V was trimmed by 0 bases and J by 5 bases, leaving 16 bases between them. This CDR3 has 15 residues. Germline V lookup: CDR1 DFQATT, CDR2 SNEGSKA (reference sequence).

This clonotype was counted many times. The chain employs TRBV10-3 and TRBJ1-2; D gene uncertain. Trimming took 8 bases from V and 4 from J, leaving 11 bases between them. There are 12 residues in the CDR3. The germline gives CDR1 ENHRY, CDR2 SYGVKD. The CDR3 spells CAIAVGLYGYTF. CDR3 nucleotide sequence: TGTGCCATCGCAGTAGGCCTCTATGGCTACACCTTC.

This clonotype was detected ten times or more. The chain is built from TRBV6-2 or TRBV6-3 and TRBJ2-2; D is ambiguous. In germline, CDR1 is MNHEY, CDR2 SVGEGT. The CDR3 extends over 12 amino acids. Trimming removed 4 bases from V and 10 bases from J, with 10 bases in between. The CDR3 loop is CASSFNHLELFF. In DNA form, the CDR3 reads TGTGCCAGCAGTTTCAACCACCTGGAGCTGTTTTTT.

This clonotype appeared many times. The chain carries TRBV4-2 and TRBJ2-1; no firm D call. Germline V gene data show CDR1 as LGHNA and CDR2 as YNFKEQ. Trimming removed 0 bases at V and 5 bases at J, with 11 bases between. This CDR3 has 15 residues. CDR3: CASSQDGQANNEQFF. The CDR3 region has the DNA TGTGCCAGCAGCCAAGATGGGCAGGCCAACAATGAGCAGTTCTTC.

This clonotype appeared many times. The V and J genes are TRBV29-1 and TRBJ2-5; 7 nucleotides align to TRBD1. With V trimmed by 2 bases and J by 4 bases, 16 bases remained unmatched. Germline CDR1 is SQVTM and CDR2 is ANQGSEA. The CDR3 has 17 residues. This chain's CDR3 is CSVEKAETGLFRETQYF. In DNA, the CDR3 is TGCAGCGTTGAAAAAGCCGAGACAGGGTTGTTTCGAGAGACCCAGTACTTC.

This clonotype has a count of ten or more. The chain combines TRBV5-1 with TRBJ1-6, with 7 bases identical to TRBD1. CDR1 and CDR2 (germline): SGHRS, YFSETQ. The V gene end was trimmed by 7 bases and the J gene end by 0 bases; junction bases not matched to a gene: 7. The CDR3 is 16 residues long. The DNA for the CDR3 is TGCGCCAGCTCCCGGGGACAGAGCTCCTATAATTCACCCCTCCACTTT. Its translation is CASSRGQSSYNSPLHF.

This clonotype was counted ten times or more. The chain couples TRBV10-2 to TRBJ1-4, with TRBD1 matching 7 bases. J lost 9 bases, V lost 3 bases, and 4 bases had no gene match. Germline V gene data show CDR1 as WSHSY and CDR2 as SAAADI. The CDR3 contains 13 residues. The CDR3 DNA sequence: TGCGCCAGCAGTGAAGGGGGCGAGCAAAAACTGTTTTTT. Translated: CASSEGGEQKLFF.

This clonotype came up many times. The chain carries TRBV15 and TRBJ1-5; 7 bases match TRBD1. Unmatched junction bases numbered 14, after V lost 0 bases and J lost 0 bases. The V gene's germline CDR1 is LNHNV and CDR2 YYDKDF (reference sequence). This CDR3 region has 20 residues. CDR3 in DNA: TGTGCCACCAGCAGAGATCCGGGTGCAGGACAGGCCTATAGCAATCAGCCCCAGCATTTT. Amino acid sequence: CATSRDPGAGQAYSNQPQHF.

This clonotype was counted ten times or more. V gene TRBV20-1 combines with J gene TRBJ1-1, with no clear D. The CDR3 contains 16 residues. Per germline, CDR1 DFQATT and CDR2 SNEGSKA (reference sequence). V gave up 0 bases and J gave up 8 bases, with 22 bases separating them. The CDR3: CSARDPTSAVGKEAFF. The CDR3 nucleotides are TGCAGTGCTAGAGATCCGACGTCGGCCGTCGGCAAAGAAGCTTTCTTT.

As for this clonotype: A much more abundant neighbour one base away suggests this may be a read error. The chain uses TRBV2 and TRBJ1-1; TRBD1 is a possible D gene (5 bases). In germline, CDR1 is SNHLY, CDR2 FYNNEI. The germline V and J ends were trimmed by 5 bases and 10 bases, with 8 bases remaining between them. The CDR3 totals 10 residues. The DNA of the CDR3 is TGTGCCAGCAGTCAGGGACCAGCTTTCTTT. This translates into CASSQGPAFF.

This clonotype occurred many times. The chain's CDR3 is CASSPQGPYEQYF. In nucleotides, the CDR3 is TGTGCCAGCAGCCCTCAGGGCCCCTACGAGCAGTACTTC. The gene calls are TRBV11-2 and TRBJ2-7, with TRBD1 as a possible D gene (5 bases). V lost 5 bases to trimming and J lost 2 bases, with 10 bases between them. The CDR3 totals 13 residues. Germline CDR1 SGHAT, CDR2 FQNNGV.

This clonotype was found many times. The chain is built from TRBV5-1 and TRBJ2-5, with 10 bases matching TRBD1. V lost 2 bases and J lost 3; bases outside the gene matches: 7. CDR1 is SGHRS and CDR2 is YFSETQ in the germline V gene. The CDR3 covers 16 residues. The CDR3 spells CASSLGTGTGEETQYF. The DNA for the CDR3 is TGCGCCAGCAGCTTAGGCACCGGGACAGGGGAAGAGACCCAGTACTTC.

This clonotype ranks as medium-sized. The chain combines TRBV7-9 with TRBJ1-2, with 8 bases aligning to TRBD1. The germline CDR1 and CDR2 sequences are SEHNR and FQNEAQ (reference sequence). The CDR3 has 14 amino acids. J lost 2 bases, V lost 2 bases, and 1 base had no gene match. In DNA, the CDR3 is TGTGCCAGCAGCTTATACAGGGGGAACTATGGCTACACCTTC. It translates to CASSLYRGNYGYTF.

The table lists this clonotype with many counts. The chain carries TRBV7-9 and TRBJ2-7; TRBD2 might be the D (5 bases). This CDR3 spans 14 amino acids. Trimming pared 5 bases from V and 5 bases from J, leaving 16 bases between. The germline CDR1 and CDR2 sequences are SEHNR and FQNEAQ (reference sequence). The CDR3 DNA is TGTGCCAGCAGCCGCCGCGGGTTTGGGAACGAGCAGTACTTC. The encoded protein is CASSRRGFGNEQYF.

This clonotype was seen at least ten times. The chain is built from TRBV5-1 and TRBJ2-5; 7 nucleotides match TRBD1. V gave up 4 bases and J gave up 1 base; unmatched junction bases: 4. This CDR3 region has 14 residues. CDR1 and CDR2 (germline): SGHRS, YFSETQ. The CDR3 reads CASSLGTVQETQYF. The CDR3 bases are TGCGCCAGCAGCCTCGGGACAGTCCAAGAGACCCAGTACTTC.

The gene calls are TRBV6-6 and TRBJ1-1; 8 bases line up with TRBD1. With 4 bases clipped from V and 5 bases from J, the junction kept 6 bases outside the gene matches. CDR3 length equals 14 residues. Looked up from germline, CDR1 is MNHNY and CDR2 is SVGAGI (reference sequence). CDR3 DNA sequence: TGTGCCAGCAGTTCCACAGGGGGGGAGACTGAAGCTTTCTTT. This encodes CASSSTGGETEAFF.

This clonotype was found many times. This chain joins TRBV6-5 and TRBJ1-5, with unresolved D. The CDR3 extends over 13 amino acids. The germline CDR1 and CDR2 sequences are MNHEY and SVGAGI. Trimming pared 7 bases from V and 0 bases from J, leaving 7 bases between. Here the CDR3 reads CASKEHSNQPQHF. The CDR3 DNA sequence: TGTGCCAGCAAGGAACATAGCAATCAGCCCCAGCATTTT.

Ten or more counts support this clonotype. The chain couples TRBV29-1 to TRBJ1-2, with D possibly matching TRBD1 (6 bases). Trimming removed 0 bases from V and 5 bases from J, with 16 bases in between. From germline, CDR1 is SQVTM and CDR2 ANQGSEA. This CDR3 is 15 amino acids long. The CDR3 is CSVEDGTGIQYGYTF. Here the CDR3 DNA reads TGCAGCGTTGAAGATGGAACAGGGATACAATATGGCTACACCTTC.